This T cell receptor beta chain was profiled in a study of neoadjuvant nivolumab and ipilimumab in lung cancer (dated by TCRdb to 2020 to 2021). Regarding the study in general: Intravenous nivolumab was dosed at 3 mg/kg on days 1, 15 and 29, and in the combination arm ipilimumab 1 mg/kg was added on day 1 only. The primary trial endpoint was the major pathologic response (MPR) rate in the intention-to-treat population in each study arm. In the trial, almost 45 patients with operable NSCLC were treated, of whom approximately 23 were randomized to nivolumab monotherapy and some 20 to nivolumab plus ipilimumab. Matched pretherapy and resected tumor pairs were analyzed from seven patients, of whom four had been treated with nivolumab and three with nivolumab plus ipilimumab. The study compared TCR repertoires in pretherapy (baseline) peripheral blood with TCR repertoires in tumors resected at surgery after neoadjuvant immune checkpoint blockade. What the authors observed across the whole study: Compared with tumor-adjacent uninvolved lung, resected tumors had greater TCR richness and clonality, and increases showed up in more of the dual-therapy-treated tumors. No significant correlation was found between TCR clonality and pathologic tumor regression, and only a single major-pathologic-response sample was available for the analysis of TCR clonality versus pathologic tumor regression. Tumor T-cell richness and clonality rose from pretherapy to surgery in three of three dual-therapy tumors but in only two of four nivolumab-treated tumors. A positive correlation was observed between pretherapy blood TCR richness and richness in tumors resected after neoadjuvant therapy (Spearman R of about 0.8). A small number of samples was subjected to TCR sequencing.

Regarding this clone: What antigen it recognizes has not been identified. The record has no base qualities; no much larger clone is one base away.

Library prep was done by the immunoSEQ multiplex PCR assay. In the original analysis: Repertoires were summarized by richness and clonality, and significantly expanded and contracted clones were identified between pre- and post-therapy samples. This is the immuneACCESS table as TCRdb keeps it, with only in-frame sequences that have V and J called. A part of the clones is gone; compared with another copy, unresolved V genes explain less than half, and the rest is unexplained. That table furnishes V, J and clone size, whereas the DNA furnished D and trimming. Across this sample there are around 30,000 clones, with more than 70% seen only once. The top ten hold 5% to 7% of the sample. The time point tag for this specimen amounts to: pretherapy, before neoadjuvant immune checkpoint inhibitors. Samples were obtained from the phase 2 randomized NEOSTAR trial, in which neoadjuvant nivolumab or nivolumab plus ipilimumab followed by surgery was tested in operable NSCLC.

The clonotype was recovered from an adult with non-small cell lung cancer. This specimen consisted of peripheral blood, obtained before neoadjuvant nivolumab, alone or with ipilimumab.

Here the CDR3 is given as CASSEAQADTQYF. DNA sequence: TGTGCCAGCAGTGAAGCACAGGCAGATACGCAGTATTTT. The chain is made from TRBV6-1 and TRBJ2-3, and possibly TRBD1, on 5 matching bases. The CDR1 and CDR2 encoded by the germline V gene are MNHNS and SASEGT. The cysteine opens and the phenylalanine closes a CDR3 of 13 amino acids. Left in the record is the CDR3 DNA by itself, 39 bases read in frame from the first base. Trimming at the junction amounts to 0 bases on V and 4 bases on J, and the germline ends lie 5 bases apart.